This TCR beta chain is drawn from a study of cytomegalovirus exposure and HLA in healthy donors. This CDR3 is 13 amino acids long. V dropped 3 bases and J dropped 6; count of bases not matched to a gene: 4. Per germline, CDR1 SGHTA and CDR2 FQGNSA. Vbeta (60) and Jbeta (13) primers were used in the PCR. Profiled with immunoSEQ multiplex PCR; TCRdb holds only in-frame clones, not every one. The sample holds some 28,000 clones, 60% to 80% seen once. This sequence joins TRBV7-2 and TRBJ1-2; the match to TRBD1 covers 7 bases. The sequencing sample was made of PBMCs. The clonotype originates from a male donor in good health and CMV-seropositive. CDR3 nucleotides: TGTGCCAGCAGCTTTGGACAGGAGGATGGCTACACCTTC. The encoded protein is CASSFGQEDGYTF.